These 8 T cell receptor beta chains originate from one sample sequenced in a study of blood T cell repertoires in COVID-19. Repertoires were generated with immunoSEQ multiplex PCR, while TCRdb's copy carries only in-frame clones and drops some. Among about 170,000 clones, 80% to 85% were seen once, and the ten largest hold approximately 15%. Sequenced sample: peripheral blood. The receptors were gathered from a woman in her seventies with COVID-19, enrolled during active disease.

This rearrangement joins TRBV28 to TRBJ2-4; D gene ambiguous. The V gene lost 10 bases and the J gene lost 6 bases, with 10 bases spanning the gap. This CDR3 region has 11 residues. Germline V gene sequence: CDR1 MDHEN, CDR2 SYDVKM. The CDR3 reads CATQDINIQYF. The CDR3 DNA reads as TGTGCCACCCAAGACATAAACATTCAGTACTTC.

The J gene is TRBJ2-2, the V gene TRBV3-1 (or the pseudogene TRBV3-2), with D perhaps TRBD2 (6 bases). CDR3 length: 14 residues. Trimming cost V 1 base and J 5 bases, with 8 bases left between them. From germline, CDR1 is LGHDT and CDR2 YNNKEL (reference sequence). The CDR3 spells CASSQGAGTGELFF. Written as DNA, the CDR3 is TGTGCCAGCAGCCAAGGTGCGGGGACCGGGGAGCTGTTTTTT.

The chain carries TRBV5-1 and TRBJ1-1; weak D call: TRBD1 (6 bases). CDR3 size: 17 residues. Trimming took 1 base from V and 4 from J, leaving 20 bases between them. The germline V gene encodes CDR1 SGHRS and CDR2 YFSETQ. CDR3 coding DNA: TGCGCCAGCAGCTTGATCCGGAGCCGGGGGGCGAGCACTGAAGCTTTCTTT. Amino acid sequence: CASSLIRSRGASTEAFF. Combining the CDR3 with reference TRBV5-1 and TRBJ1-1 gives the whole variable domain KAGVTQTPRYLIKTRGQQVTLSCSPISGHRSVSWYQQTPGQGLQFLFEYFSETQRNKGNFPGRFSGRQFSNSRSEMNVSTLELGDSALYLCASSLIRSRGASTEAFFGQGTRLTVV.

This clone was seen just once. The V call is TRBV5-1, the J call TRBJ1-1; perhaps TRBD1 as D (6 bases). CDR1 and CDR2 (germline): SGHRS, YFSETQ. V was shortened by 4 bases and J by 11 bases, with 18 bases between the two germline ends. The CDR3 is made up of 13 amino acids. The CDR3 here is CASSDESQRGAFF. CDR3 DNA: TGCGCCAGCAGCGACGAATCACAAAGGGGGGCTTTCTTT. The full variable domain, its missing parts supplied by reference TRBV5-1 and TRBJ1-1, is KAGVTQTPRYLIKTRGQQVTLSCSPISGHRSVSWYQQTPGQGLQFLFEYFSETQRNKGNFPGRFSGRQFSNSRSEMNVSTLELGDSALYLCASSDESQRGAFFGQGTRLTVV.

This clone appeared a few times. In DNA, the CDR3 is TGTGCCAGCAGCCAAGAAGGAGGGGAAGAGACCCAGTACTTC. It is translated as CASSQEGGEETQYF. The V call is TRBV4-2, the J call TRBJ2-5; D is possibly TRBD2 (6 bases). Trimming removed 0 bases at V and 3 bases at J, with 8 bases between. The germline V gene encodes CDR1 LGHNA and CDR2 YNFKEQ. The CDR3 extends over 14 amino acids.

This chain uses TRBV21-1 with TRBJ1-2. TRBV21-1 is flagged as a pseudogene. The CDR3 sequence is 20 residues long. CDR3 sequence: CASSKWRSGGEKGKFYGYTF. CDR3 in DNA: TGTGCCAGCAGCAAATGGAGATCGGGGGGCGAAAAGGGGAAATTTTATGGCTACACCTTC.

The rearrangement uses TRBV27 and TRBJ1-1; TRBD1 might be the D (6 bases). The V gene's germline CDR1 is MNHEY and CDR2 SMNVEV (reference sequence). V lost 0 bases and J lost 8, with 13 bases in between. The CDR3 contains 14 residues. DNA for the CDR3: TGTGCCAGCAGTTTATCGGGGCTGGGGGCCGAAGCTTTCTTT. It specifies CASSLSGLGAEAFF.

The genes are TRBV24-1 and TRBJ2-2, with TRBD1 matching over 8 bases. This CDR3 spans 17 amino acids. Trimming at V came to 1 base and at J to 4 bases, leaving 7 bases not matched to a gene. In germline, CDR1 is KGHDR, CDR2 SFDVKD. This chain's CDR3 is CATSDFRTGISTGELFF. The CDR3 DNA sequence: TGTGCCACCAGTGATTTTCGGACAGGGATAAGCACCGGGGAGCTGTTTTTT.